This T cell receptor beta chain comes out of a study of blood T cells in healthy people across ages. Study context: About one barcoded TCR beta cDNA was captured per two T cells.

This clonotype has more than one count but fewer than ten. Its matching antigen is unknown. Study-level findings and limits: The study lacked donor CMV status, which possibly confounded expanded clonotype changes. Naive CD4+ cells and diversity were both higher in long-lived donors than in aged donors.

Alongside a J-beta primer mix, a sample-barcoded 5' primer served in a second PCR lasting roughly 6 to 12 cycles. Via MiXCR, TCRdb re-called the 5' RACE reads, giving one row per CDR3 protein. The data contain around 900,000 distinct CDR3 sequences, 51% of them singletons. V lost 5 bases and J lost 5, with 15 bases in between. Germline CDR1 reads SGHTA; CDR2 reads FQGNSA. The CDR3 runs 14 residues. The clonotype was recovered from a woman aged 60 to 75 in good health. The sample taken for sequencing was blood. The chain recombines TRBV7-2 with TRBJ2-5, with D hard to call. CDR3 residues: CASSLPFHRETQYF. The CDR3 bases are TGTGCCAGCAGCCTCCCATTCCATCGGGAGACCCAGTACTTC.